These T cell receptor beta chains were read from a single sample in a study of cytomegalovirus exposure and HLA in healthy donors. Here immunoSEQ multiplex PCR was the method, and the copy in TCRdb shows in-frame clones only, minus some. The sample has over 200,000 clones, approximately 83% seen once. Sequencing used PBMCs. The origin of the receptors is a woman aged 25 to 39 in good health and CMV-seropositive. CDR3s include the opening cysteine and the closing phenylalanine or tryptophan. Each record gives: D gene, J gene, clone size, V gene, CDR3 protein, CDR3 DNA. A D gene is named only where the DNA matches it firmly. Size tells how often a clone was seen (once, few, many) or the class of an expanded clone, and some rows leave it out.

D: TRBD1
J: TRBJ2-7
size: -
V: TRBV6-5
CDR3: CASSYLPGQGTHEQYF
DNA: TGTGCCAGCAGTTACTTACCGGGACAGGGGACCCACGAGCAGTACTTC

D: TRBD1
J: TRBJ1-2
size: -
V: TRBV7-3
CDR3: CASSSTGVEGYTF
DNA: TGTGCCAGCAGCTCAACAGGGGTCGAGGGCTACACCTTC

D: -
J: TRBJ2-1
size: -
V: TRBV18
CDR3: CASSPPTPEQFF
DNA: TGTGCCAGCTCACCTCCGACGCCTGAGCAGTTCTTC

D: TRBD2
J: TRBJ2-1
size: -
V: TRBV6-9
CDR3: CANKGLAYNEQFF
DNA: TGTGCCAACAAGGGACTAGCCTACAATGAGCAGTTCTTC

D: -
J: TRBJ1-1
size: -
V: TRBV9
CDR3: CASSPKRGNTEAFF
DNA: TGTGCCAGCAGCCCCAAGAGGGGGAACACTGAAGCTTTCTTT

D: -
J: TRBJ1-1
size: -
V: TRBV20-1
CDR3: CSVTSGDGTFF
DNA: TGCAGTGTCACTTCCGGGGACGGGACTTTCTTT

D: -
J: TRBJ1-5
size: few
V: TRBV11-2
CDR3: CASSLDRVGQPQHF
DNA: TGTGCCAGCAGCTTAGACAGGGTAGGCCAGCCCCAGCATTTT

D: TRBD1
J: TRBJ2-1
size: -
V: TRBV9
CDR3: CASSRDRHNEQFF
DNA: TGTGCCAGCAGCCGGGACAGACACAATGAGCAGTTCTTC

D: TRBD1
J: TRBJ1-4
size: -
V: TRBV6-1
CDR3: CASSEARTGGSGEKLFF
DNA: TGTGCCAGCAGTGAAGCGCGGACAGGAGGGTCGGGTGAAAAACTGTTTTTT

D: -
J: TRBJ2-2
size: few
V: TRBV11-3
CDR3: CASSPGTSTGELFF
DNA: TGTGCCAGCAGTCCCGGGACCTCGACCGGGGAGCTGTTTTTT

D: -
J: TRBJ2-7
size: once
V: TRBV16
CDR3: CASSLQGVWHEQYF
DNA: TGTGCCAGCAGCCTCCAGGGCGTTTGGCACGAGCAGTACTTC

D: -
J: TRBJ1-5
size: -
V: TRBV10-3
CDR3: CAISESGDNQPQHF
DNA: TGTGCCATCAGTGAGTCGGGAGACAATCAGCCCCAGCATTTT

D: -
J: TRBJ1-1
size: -
V: TRBV5-1
CDR3: CASSLRIGSEAFF
DNA: TGCGCCAGCAGCTTGCGGATAGGATCTGAAGCTTTCTTT

D: -
J: TRBJ1-1
size: -
V: TRBV2
CDR3: CASSDGRVNTEAFF
DNA: TGTGCCAGCAGTGACGGCAGAGTGAACACTGAAGCTTTCTTT

D: TRBD2
J: TRBJ2-1
size: -
V: TRBV10-1
CDR3: CASKKREAISSYNEQFF
DNA: TGCGCCAGCAAGAAGCGGGAGGCTATAAGCTCCTACAATGAGCAGTTCTTC

D: TRBD2
J: TRBJ2-7
size: once
V: TRBV5-1
CDR3: CASSDLAGPTYEQYF
DNA: TGCGCCAGCAGCGACCTAGCGGGGCCTACCTACGAGCAGTACTTC

D: TRBD2
J: TRBJ2-7
size: -
V: TRBV6-4
CDR3: CASSDLSGEQYF
DNA: TGTGCCAGCAGTGACCTTAGCGGGGAGCAGTACTTC

D: TRBD1
J: TRBJ2-2
size: -
V: TRBV28
CDR3: CALRGQSGTGELFF
DNA: TGTGCGCTCCGGGGACAGTCCGGCACCGGGGAGCTGTTTTTT

D: TRBD1
J: TRBJ2-7
size: -
V: TRBV4-1
CDR3: CASSHPGQGPYEQYF
DNA: TGCGCCAGCAGCCACCCGGGACAGGGACCTTACGAGCAGTACTTC

D: TRBD2
J: TRBJ2-1
size: -
V: TRBV18
CDR3: CASSPPNSGRNEQFF
DNA: TGTGCCAGCTCACCACCTAATAGCGGGAGGAATGAGCAGTTCTTC

D: -
J: TRBJ2-1
size: -
V: TRBV6-5
CDR3: CASSEGRNEQFF
DNA: TGTGCCAGCAGTGAGGGGAGAAATGAGCAGTTCTTC

D: -
J: TRBJ1-2
size: -
V: TRBV4-3
CDR3: CASSQVLAGGPQDF
DNA: TGCGCCAGCAGCCAAGTTCTGGCTGGGGGGCCCCAAGACTTC

D: TRBD1
J: TRBJ1-4
size: -
V: TRBV5-1
CDR3: CASSLAAGTGDWIDEKLFF
DNA: TGCGCCAGCAGCTTGGCCGCTGGGACAGGGGACTGGATTGATGAAAAACTGTTTTTT

D: -
J: TRBJ1-1
size: -
V: TRBV28
CDR3: CASFLEAEAFF
DNA: TGTGCCAGCTTTTTAGAGGCTGAAGCTTTCTTT

D: TRBD2
J: TRBJ2-1
size: -
V: TRBV7-2
CDR3: CASSLVATSGEQFF
DNA: TGTGCCAGCAGCTTAGTTGCGACTAGCGGCGAGCAGTTCTTC

D: -
J: TRBJ1-4
size: -
V: TRBV7-9
CDR3: CASSLQVPESKLFF
DNA: TGTGCCAGCAGCCTTCAGGTACCGGAGTCTAAACTGTTTTTT

D: -
J: TRBJ2-1
size: -
V: TRBV10-3
CDR3: CAISPGNEQFF
DNA: TGTGCCATCTCACCAGGAAATGAGCAGTTCTTC